This passage covers 10 T cell receptor beta chains from one sample sequenced in a study of identical twins (dated by TCRdb to 2016 to 2017). Library preparation used 5' RACE. Instrument on record: Illumina HiSeq 2000. TCRdb reprocessing: public reads trimmed at Q25 with fastp, clones called with MiXCR, in-frame beta chains kept. Merged by CDR3 protein, the rows form single entries marked with the most common genes and DNA. The sample data list about 690,000 distinct CDR3 sequences, and 6% to 6.5% of these were observed just once. The ten top clones hold approximately 1.6% of the sample. Input material: naive T cells sorted from blood. The cell subset or site label corresponds to: cells isolated with a human naive T-cell isolation kit. The source is a young man in good health.

This clonotype appeared many times. The chain carries TRBV29-1 and TRBJ2-1; tentatively, D is TRBD1 or TRBD2 (6 bases each). Per the germline V gene, CDR1 is SQVTM and CDR2 is ANQGSEA. V shed 6 bases and J shed 7 bases, with 16 bases lying between them. The CDR3 loop spans 13 amino acids. The chain's CDR3 is CSVAGGGLNEQFF. The CDR3 nucleotides are TGCAGCGTCGCAGGTGGGGGGCTGAATGAGCAGTTCTTC.

This clonotype was observed at least ten times. The chain is built from TRBV12-3 or TRBV12-4 and TRBJ2-1, with TRBD2 as a possible D gene (5 bases). CDR3 length: 16 residues. V gave up 7 bases and J gave up 2 bases, with 18 bases separating them. The CDR3 DNA sequence: TGTGCCAGCACCTCCCGCAGACGGGAAGCCTACAATGAGCAGTTCTTC. Translation: CASTSRRREAYNEQFF.

This clonotype was counted between two and nine times. The rearrangement links TRBV7-9 to TRBJ2-5; TRBD2 agrees at 8 bases. CDR1 and CDR2 (germline): SEHNR, FQNEAQ (reference sequence). CDR3 length: 17 amino acids. V was clipped by 6 bases and J by 3 bases; unmatched bases: 15. The CDR3 protein is CASRNRAGLDKKETQYF. The CDR3 nucleotides read TGTGCCAGCAGAAACCGGGCGGGACTAGACAAAAAAGAGACCCAGTACTTC.

This clonotype has a single count. A read error may explain this, as a much larger clone is one base away. The chain joins TRBV10-3 to TRBJ2-5; D is unresolved. V dropped 4 bases and J dropped 2 bases, with 8 bases sitting between them. The CDR3 covers 13 residues. Germline V CDR1 and CDR2: ENHRY, SYGVKD. The CDR3 is CAISVSVQETQYF. CDR3 in DNA: TGTGCCATCAGTGTGTCAGTACAAGAGACCCAGTACTTC.

V and J are TRBV4-2 and TRBJ2-7, with D possibly matching TRBD1 (5 bases). The CDR3 covers 13 residues. V lost 4 bases, J lost 3 bases, and 10 bases lay in between. Germline V gives CDR1 LGHNA, CDR2 YNFKEQ. CDR3 loop: CASSRSDSYEQYF. As DNA, the CDR3 is TGTGCCAGCAGCCGATCCGACAGCTACGAGCAGTACTTC.

This clonotype was counted ten times or more. The chain combines TRBV27 with TRBJ2-1; 14 nucleotides line up with TRBD2. CDR3 length: 15 amino acids. V shed 5 bases, J shed 9 bases, and the junction held 6 bases outside the gene matches. CDR1 and CDR2 (germline): MNHEY, SMNVEV (reference sequence). The CDR3 coding sequence is TGTGCCAGCAGTCCCGGGACTAGCGGGAGCAGTGAGCAGTTCTTC. Its translation is CASSPGTSGSSEQFF.

This clonotype was counted many times. The chain joins TRBV6-1 to TRBJ2-7; 7 positions agree with TRBD2. The CDR3 covers 13 residues. V lost 6 bases to trimming and J lost 4 bases; unmatched junction nucleotides: 6. Germline CDR1 is MNHNS and CDR2 is SASEGT. Here the CDR3 reads CASRAQREYEQYV. The CDR3 nucleotides read TGTGCCAGCAGGGCTCAGCGGGAATACGAGCAGTACGTC.

This chain uses TRBV12-3 or TRBV12-4 with TRBJ2-7, with 7 bases aligning to TRBD2. V lost 3 bases, J lost 7 bases, and 6 bases stayed unmatched. The length of the CDR3 is 13 residues. The CDR3 loop is CASSFSVAGEQYV. CDR3 DNA: TGTGCCAGCAGTTTTTCGGTAGCGGGTGAGCAGTACGTC.

This clonotype was picked up a small number of times. CDR3 region: CSVDGNQPQHF. For the CDR3, the DNA is TGCAGCGTGGACGGCAATCAGCCCCAGCATTTT. The chain recombines TRBV29-1 with TRBJ1-5, with D unresolved. Germline V CDR1 and CDR2: SQVTM, ANQGSEA. V lost 6 bases, J lost 2 bases, and 5 bases lay in between. This CDR3 is built from 11 residues.

Many counts were recorded for this clonotype. CDR3 protein: CASSLGGRRDNEQFF. DNA of the CDR3: TGTGCCAGCAGTTTAGGCGGGAGAAGGGACAATGAGCAGTTCTTC. The chain has TRBV28 and TRBJ2-1; 7 nucleotides agree with TRBD2. Looked up from germline, CDR1 is MDHEN and CDR2 is SYDVKM. V dropped 2 bases and J dropped 5; count of bases not matched to a gene: 6. This CDR3 contains 15 residues.